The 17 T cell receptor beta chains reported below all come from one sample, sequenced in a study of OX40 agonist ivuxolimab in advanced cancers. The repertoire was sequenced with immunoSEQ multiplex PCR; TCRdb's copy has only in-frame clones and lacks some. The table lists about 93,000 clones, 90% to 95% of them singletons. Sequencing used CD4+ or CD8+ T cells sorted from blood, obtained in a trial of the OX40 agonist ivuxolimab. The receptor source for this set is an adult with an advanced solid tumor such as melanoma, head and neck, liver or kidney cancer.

This CDR3 reads CASSSGAQGAYGYTF. CDR3 bases: TGTGCCAGCAGTTCCGGGGCACAGGGAGCCTATGGCTACACCTTC. The rearrangement links TRBV6-1 to TRBJ1-2, with a possible D match to TRBD1 (6 bases). CDR1 is MNHNS and CDR2 is SASEGT in the germline V gene. The CDR3 contains 15 residues. Trimming shortened V by 5 bases and J by 4 bases, and 17 bases separated the two germline ends.

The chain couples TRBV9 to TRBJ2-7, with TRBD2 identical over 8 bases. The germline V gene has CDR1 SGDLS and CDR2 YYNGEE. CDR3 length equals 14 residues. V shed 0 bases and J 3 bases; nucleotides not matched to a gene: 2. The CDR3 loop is CASSVAGTSYEQYF. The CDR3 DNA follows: TGTGCCAGCAGCGTAGCCGGGACTAGCTACGAGCAGTACTTC.

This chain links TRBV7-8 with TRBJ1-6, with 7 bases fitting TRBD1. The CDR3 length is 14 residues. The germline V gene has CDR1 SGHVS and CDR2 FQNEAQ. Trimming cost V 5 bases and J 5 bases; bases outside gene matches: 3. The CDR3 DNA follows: TGTGCCAGCAGCCTCGACAGGGATAATTCACCCCTCCACTTT. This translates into CASSLDRDNSPLHF.

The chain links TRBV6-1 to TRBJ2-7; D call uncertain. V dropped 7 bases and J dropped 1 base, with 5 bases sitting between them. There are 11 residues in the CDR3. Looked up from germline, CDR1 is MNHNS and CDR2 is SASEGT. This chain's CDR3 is CASTLSYEQYF. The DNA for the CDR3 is TGTGCCAGCACCCTATCCTACGAGCAGTACTTC.

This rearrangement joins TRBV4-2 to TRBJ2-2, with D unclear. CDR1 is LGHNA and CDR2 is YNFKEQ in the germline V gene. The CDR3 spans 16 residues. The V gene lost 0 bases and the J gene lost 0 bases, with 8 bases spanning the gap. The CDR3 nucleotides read TGTGCCAGCAGCCAAGAGGAGATTTCGAACACCGGGGAGCTGTTTTTT. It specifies CASSQEEISNTGELFF.

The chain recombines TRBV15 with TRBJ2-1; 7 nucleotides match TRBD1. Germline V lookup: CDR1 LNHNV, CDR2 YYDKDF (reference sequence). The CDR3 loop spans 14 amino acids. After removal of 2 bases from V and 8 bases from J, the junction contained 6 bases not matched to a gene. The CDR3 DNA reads TGTGCCACCAGCAGACTAACAGGGGTCGATGAGCAGTTCTTC. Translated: CATSRLTGVDEQFF. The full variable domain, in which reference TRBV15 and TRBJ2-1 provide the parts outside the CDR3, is DAMVIQNPRYQVTQFGKPVTLSCSQTLNHNVMYWYQQKSSQAPKLLFHYYDKDFNNEADTPDNFQSRRPNTSFCFLDIRSPGLGDTAMYLCATSRLTGVDEQFFGPGTRLTVL.

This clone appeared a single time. Written as DNA, the CDR3 is TGTGCCAGCTCATCCCTAGCGGGGGGGGCCTACGAGCAGTACTTC. Translation: CASSSLAGGAYEQYF. The rearrangement links TRBV18 to TRBJ2-7; TRBD2 agrees at 12 bases. The trim removed 5 bases at V and 2 bases at J, leaving 4 bases unmatched. Germline CDR1 and CDR2: KGHSH and LQKENI. The length of the CDR3 is 15 residues.

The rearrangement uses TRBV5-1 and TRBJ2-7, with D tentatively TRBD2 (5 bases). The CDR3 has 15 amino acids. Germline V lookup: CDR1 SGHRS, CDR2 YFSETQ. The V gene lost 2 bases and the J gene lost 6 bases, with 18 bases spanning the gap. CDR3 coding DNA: TGCGCCAGCAGCTTAGACAATACCCTGGGGAGCGAGCAGTACTTC. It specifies CASSLDNTLGSEQYF.

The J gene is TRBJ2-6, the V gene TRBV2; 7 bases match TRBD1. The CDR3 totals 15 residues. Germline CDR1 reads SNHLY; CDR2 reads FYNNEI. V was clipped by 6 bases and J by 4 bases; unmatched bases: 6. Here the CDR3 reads CASRITGAGANVLTF. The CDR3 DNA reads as TGTGCCAGCAGGATAACAGGGGCCGGGGCCAACGTCCTGACTTTC.

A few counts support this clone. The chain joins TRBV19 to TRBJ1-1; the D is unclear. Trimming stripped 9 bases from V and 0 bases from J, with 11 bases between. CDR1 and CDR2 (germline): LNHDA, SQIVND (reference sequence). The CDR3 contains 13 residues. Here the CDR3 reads CASHRKVNTEAFF. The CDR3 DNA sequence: TGTGCCAGCCACCGTAAGGTGAACACTGAAGCTTTCTTT.

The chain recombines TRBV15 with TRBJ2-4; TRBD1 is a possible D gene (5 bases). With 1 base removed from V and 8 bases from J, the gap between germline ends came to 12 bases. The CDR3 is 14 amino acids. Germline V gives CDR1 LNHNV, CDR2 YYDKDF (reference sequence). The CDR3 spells CATSRAQVPDIQYF. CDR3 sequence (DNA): TGTGCCACCAGCAGAGCACAGGTACCGGACATTCAGTACTTC.

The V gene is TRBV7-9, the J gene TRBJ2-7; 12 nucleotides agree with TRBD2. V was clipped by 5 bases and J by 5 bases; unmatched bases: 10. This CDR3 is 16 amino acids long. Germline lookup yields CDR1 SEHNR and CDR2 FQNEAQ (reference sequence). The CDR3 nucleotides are TGTGCCAGCAGCCCCCGAGTCCGACTAGCGGGGGACGAGCAGTACTTC. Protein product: CASSPRVRLAGDEQYF.

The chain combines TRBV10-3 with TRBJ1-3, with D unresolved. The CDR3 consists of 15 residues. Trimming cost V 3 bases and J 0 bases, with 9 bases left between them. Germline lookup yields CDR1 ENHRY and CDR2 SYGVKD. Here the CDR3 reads CAISDRRISGNTIYF. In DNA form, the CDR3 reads TGTGCCATCAGTGATCGACGGATCTCTGGAAACACCATATATTTT.

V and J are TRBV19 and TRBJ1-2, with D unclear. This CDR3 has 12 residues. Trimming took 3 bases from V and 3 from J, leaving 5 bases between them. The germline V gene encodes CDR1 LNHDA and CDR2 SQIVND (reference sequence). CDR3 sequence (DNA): TGTGCCAGTAGTATTAGGGACTATGGCTACACCTTC. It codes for CASSIRDYGYTF.

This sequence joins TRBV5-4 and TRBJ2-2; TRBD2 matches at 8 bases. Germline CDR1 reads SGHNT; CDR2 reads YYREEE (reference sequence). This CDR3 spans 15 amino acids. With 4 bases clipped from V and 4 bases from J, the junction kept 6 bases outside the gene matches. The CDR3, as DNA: TGTGCCAGCAGCGCCGGGACTAGAAGCACCGGGGAGCTGTTTTTT. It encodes CASSAGTRSTGELFF.

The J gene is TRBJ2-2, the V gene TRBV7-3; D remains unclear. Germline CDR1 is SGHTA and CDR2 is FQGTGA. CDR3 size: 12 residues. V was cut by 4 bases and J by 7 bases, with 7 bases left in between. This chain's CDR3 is CASSSSVGELFF. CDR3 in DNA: TGTGCCAGCAGCTCATCAGTCGGGGAGCTGTTTTTT.

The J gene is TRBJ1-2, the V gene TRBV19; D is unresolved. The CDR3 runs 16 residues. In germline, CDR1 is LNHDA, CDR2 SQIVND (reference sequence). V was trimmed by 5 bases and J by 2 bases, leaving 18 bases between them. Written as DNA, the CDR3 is TGTGCCAGTAGTCCTGACTCTTGGGCAACAAACTATGGCTACACCTTC. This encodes CASSPDSWATNYGYTF. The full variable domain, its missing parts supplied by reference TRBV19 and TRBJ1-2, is DGGITQSPKYLFRKEGQNVTLSCEQNLNHDAMYWYRQDPGQGLRLIYYSQIVNDFQKGDIAEGYSVSREKKESFPLTVTSAQKNPTAFYLCASSPDSWATNYGYTFGSGTRLTVV.